This TCR beta chain was identified in a study of blood T cell repertoires in COVID-19. Sequencing used immunoSEQ multiplex PCR; TCRdb keeps in-frame clones, though not all of them. This table holds about 400,000 clones, roughly nine tenths found once. The sequenced material came from peripheral blood. The TCR comes from a man aged 40-50 years with acute or convalescent COVID-19.

This CDR3 is CASRPPGGAGSYEQYF. The CDR3 DNA is TGTGCCAGCAGGCCTCCGGGTGGAGCGGGCTCCTACGAGCAGTACTTC. The chain has TRBV28 and TRBJ2-7; perhaps TRBD2 as D (6 bases). From germline, CDR1 is MDHEN and CDR2 SYDVKM. CDR3 length: 16 residues. The V gene lost 6 bases and the J gene lost 0 bases, with 18 bases spanning the gap.